A selection of T cell receptor beta chains follows, all from one sample in a study of vaccination and CD4 T cells after COVID-19. Their specific antigens are unknown. TCRdb called the PCR reads again in MiXCR, with one record for every CDR3 protein. The sample shows more than 20,000 distinct CDR3 sequences, 70% of them seen only once. The sequenced sample was CD4+ T cells from blood, cultured in vitro. The receptors derive from a human donor who had recovered from COVID-19. The CDR3 runs from the conserved cysteine through the conserved F or W. D genes are given only for firm matches. Part of the rows lack a size; the others show once, few, many or a class for expanded clones.

CDR3	DNA	D	size	V	J
CSARDPRTSGNNEQFF	TGCAGTGCTAGAGATCCCCGAACTAGCGGGAACAATGAGCAGTTCTTC	TRBD2	once	TRBV20-1	TRBJ2-1
CSASRGQGAYGYTF	TGCAGTGCTAGCCGGGGACAGGGCGCCTATGGCTACACCTTC	TRBD1	once	TRBV20-1	TRBJ1-2
CASSYTGGAGNSPLHF	TGTGCCAGCAGTTATACAGGGGGCGCGGGAAATTCACCCCTCCACTTT	TRBD1	.	TRBV6-5	TRBJ1-6
CSASGTSGISSYEQYF	TGCAGTGCTAGCGGGACTAGCGGGATTAGCTCCTACGAGCAGTACTTC	TRBD2	.	TRBV20-1	TRBJ2-7
CASRAGGSYEQYF	TGTGCCAGCAGGGCGGGGGGCTCCTACGAGCAGTACTTC	TRBD2	.	TRBV27	TRBJ2-7
CSASSGTGGAWSNQPQHF	TGCAGTGCTAGTTCGGGGACAGGGGGCGCGTGGAGCAATCAGCCCCAGCATTTT	TRBD1	.	TRBV20-1	TRBJ1-5
CSATPRTGHRPQHF	TGCAGTGCTACCCCCCGGACAGGGCATCGGCCCCAGCATTTT	TRBD1	few	TRBV20-1	TRBJ1-5
CANTGPLWNGYTF	TGTGCCAACACCGGACCACTCTGGAATGGCTACACCTTC	.	few	TRBV6-2/TRBV6-3	TRBJ1-2
CASSQIERGAGTEAFF	TGTGCCAGCAGCCAGATTGAGAGGGGCGCAGGGACTGAAGCTTTCTTT	.	.	TRBV7-6	TRBJ1-1
CASSYSLRHLYEQYF	TGTGCCAGCAGTTACTCGTTGAGACACCTTTACGAGCAGTACTTC	.	.	TRBV6-5	TRBJ2-7
CASRQANTEAFF	TGTGCCAGCAGACAGGCGAACACTGAAGCTTTCTTT	.	.	TRBV28	TRBJ1-1
CASSPDLTGGYTF	TGTGCCAGCTCACCGGACCTAACTGGGGGCTACACCTTC	.	.	TRBV18	TRBJ1-2
CTSSSTPSGKGEQYF	TGCACCAGCAGCTCGACCCCTAGCGGGAAGGGCGAGCAGTACTTC	TRBD2	.	TRBV5-1	TRBJ2-7
CASSLRDGEQYF	TGTGCCAGCAGCCTGAGGGACGGCGAGCAGTACTTC	.	.	TRBV9	TRBJ2-7
CASSLPRGTLNYGYTF	TGTGCCAGCAGCCTCCCCCGGGGGACCCTCAACTATGGCTACACCTTC	.	.	TRBV28	TRBJ1-2
CASSSGTSGIKEQFF	TGTGCCAGCAGCTCCGGGACTAGCGGGATAAAAGAGCAGTTCTTC	TRBD2	.	TRBV7-2	TRBJ2-1
CATSRVGNTEAFF	TGTGCCACCAGCAGAGTTGGGAACACTGAAGCTTTCTTT	.	.	TRBV15	TRBJ1-1
CSAPLGGQGYGYTF	TGCAGTGCGCCTCTTGGGGGGCAGGGCTATGGCTACACCTTC	.	once	TRBV20-1	TRBJ1-2
CASSLSPTDTQYF	TGTGCCAGCAGCTTATCCCCTACAGATACGCAGTATTTT	.	once	TRBV11-2	TRBJ2-3
CSATSGGVKGYTF	TGCAGTGCTACCTCCGGAGGGGTTAAGGGCTACACCTTC	.	.	TRBV20-1	TRBJ1-2
CASSPGGLAGYEQYF	TGTGCCAGCAGTCCCGGGGGACTAGCGGGGTACGAGCAGTACTTC	TRBD2	.	TRBV27	TRBJ2-7
CASSPIFGGDYGYTF	TGTGCCAGCAGCCCTATCTTCGGGGGGGACTATGGCTACACCTTC	.	.	TRBV6-1	TRBJ1-2